A selection of T cell receptor beta chains follows, all from one sample in a study of blood T cell repertoires in COVID-19. Here immunoSEQ multiplex PCR was the method, and the copy in TCRdb shows in-frame clones only, minus some. The sample holds 95,000 to 110,000 clones; 75% to 95% are singletons and the top ten take around 1.2%. The sequenced sample consisted of peripheral blood. These TCRs come from a woman aged 30 to 39 with acute or convalescent COVID-19. Each CDR3 is given with its conserved first and last residue. A D gene is named only where the DNA matches it firmly. For some rows the clone size is stated as once, few or many, or as a class when expanded; others skip it.

V	size	J	D	CDR3	DNA
TRBV6-5	NA	TRBJ2-7	NA	CASGRNTYEQYF	TGTGCCAGTGGCAGGAACACCTACGAGCAGTACTTC
TRBV28	NA	TRBJ2-3	TRBD2	CASSFGLVLTDTQYF	TGTGCCAGCAGCTTTGGACTAGTCCTCACAGATACGCAGTATTTT
TRBV28	once	TRBJ2-7	NA	CASSLGGTVKSYEQYF	TGTGCCAGCAGTTTAGGGGGGACAGTCAAATCCTACGAGCAGTACTTC
TRBV4-3	NA	TRBJ1-2	NA	CASSPSFGLQEVRGYTF	TGCGCCAGCAGCCCAAGCTTTGGGTTGCAGGAGGTACGTGGCTACACCTTC
TRBV3-1/TRBV3-2	NA	TRBJ2-1	TRBD1	CASRARYRGNDNEQFF	TGTGCCAGCAGGGCAAGATACAGGGGGAACGACAATGAGCAGTTCTTC
TRBV6-2/TRBV6-3	NA	TRBJ1-1	NA	CASSRSQGTEAFF	TGTGCCAGCAGCCGATCCCAGGGCACTGAAGCTTTCTTT
TRBV27	once	TRBJ2-7	NA	CASSLWVSRGNEQYF	TGTGCCAGCAGTTTATGGGTTTCCAGGGGCAACGAGCAGTACTTC
TRBV19	NA	TRBJ1-2	NA	CASAGIYGYTF	TGTGCCAGTGCAGGAATCTATGGCTACACCTTC
TRBV4-1	once	TRBJ1-1	TRBD1	CASSQDRGQTRPEAFF	TGCGCCAGCAGCCAAGATCGGGGACAGACACGACCTGAAGCTTTCTTT
TRBV6-6	NA	TRBJ2-7	TRBD2	CASSYSVGGIHEQYF	TGTGCCAGCAGTTACTCTGTGGGGGGGATCCACGAGCAGTACTTC
TRBV6-2/TRBV6-3	NA	TRBJ1-5	NA	CASSYRGYFSGQPQHF	TGTGCCAGCAGTTACAGGGGATATTTCTCGGGTCAGCCCCAGCATTTT
TRBV7-8	NA	TRBJ1-6	NA	CASSLGQNNSPLHF	TGTGCCAGCAGCTTGGGGCAGAATAATTCACCCCTCCACTTT
TRBV14	NA	TRBJ2-3	TRBD2	CASSQEGASGGTDTQYF	TGTGCCAGCAGCCAAGAAGGGGCTAGCGGGGGCACAGATACGCAGTATTTT
TRBV27	NA	TRBJ1-5	TRBD1	CASKSGGEDQPQHF	TGTGCCAGCAAGTCAGGGGGCGAGGATCAGCCCCAGCATTTT
TRBV20-1	NA	TRBJ1-1	TRBD1	CSASPRGVNTEAFF	TGCAGTGCTAGTCCCAGGGGGGTGAACACTGAAGCTTTCTTT
TRBV11-3	NA	TRBJ2-1	TRBD1	CASSLDGTGDNYNEQFF	TGTGCCAGCAGCTTAGATGGGACAGGGGACAACTACAATGAGCAGTTCTTC
TRBV4-3	NA	TRBJ2-7	NA	CASSLNPQSYEQYF	TGCGCCAGCAGCCTAAATCCCCAGTCCTACGAGCAGTACTTC
TRBV11-2	NA	TRBJ2-7	TRBD2	CASSPSGGMHEQYF	TGTGCCAGCAGTCCTAGCGGGGGGATGCACGAGCAGTACTTC
TRBV5-5	NA	TRBJ2-7	NA	CASSSSTVSSYEQYF	TGTGCCAGCAGCTCCTCGACTGTGAGCTCCTACGAGCAGTACTTC
TRBV3-1/TRBV3-2	NA	TRBJ2-2	TRBD2	CASSSSGLAENTGELFF	TGTGCCAGCAGCTCCTCGGGACTAGCGGAGAACACCGGGGAGCTGTTTTTT
TRBV5-8	NA	TRBJ1-3	NA	CACDRILRGNTIYF	TGTGCCTGCGACAGGATCTTAAGAGGAAACACCATATATTTT
TRBV28	NA	TRBJ2-7	NA	CASSLRVPYEQYF	TGTGCCAGCAGTTTACGGGTCCCCTACGAGCAGTACTTC
TRBV5-1	NA	TRBJ1-5	NA	CASSPGLQLNQPQHF	TGCGCCAGCAGCCCGGGATTGCAGCTAAATCAGCCCCAGCATTTT
TRBV15	NA	TRBJ1-4	NA	CATSREAGRGNEKLFF	TGTGCCACCAGCAGAGAGGCGGGGCGAGGTAATGAAAAACTGTTTTTT
TRBV5-6	few	TRBJ1-4	NA	CASSSGQPGEKLFF	TGTGCCAGCAGCTCTGGACAACCAGGGGAAAAACTGTTTTTT
TRBV3-1/TRBV3-2	NA	TRBJ2-7	NA	CASSQGQGFLEQYF	TGTGCCAGCAGCCAAGGGCAGGGTTTTCTGGAGCAGTACTTC